This T cell receptor beta chain was sequenced for a study of blood T cells in healthy people across ages. V lost 0 bases, J lost 8 bases, and 5 bases stayed unmatched. The CDR3 is made up of 14 amino acids. Per the germline V gene, CDR1 is SGDLS and CDR2 is YYNGEE. Through a sample-barcoded 5' primer and a J-beta primer mix, a second PCR was run for roughly 6 to 11 cycles. From the 5' RACE reads, TCRdb called clonotypes with MiXCR, one entry per CDR3 protein. The sample has approximately 1,100,000 distinct CDR3 sequences, more than 40% seen once. This sequence joins TRBV9 and TRBJ2-1; 7 nucleotides line up with TRBD2. This TCR was sampled from a woman aged 55-70 years in good health. Sequenced material: blood. The CDR3 is CASSVAAGRDEQFF. For the CDR3, the DNA is TGTGCCAGCAGCGTAGCTGCAGGGAGGGATGAGCAGTTCTTC.